Listed here is a single T cell receptor beta chain. Losses at the gene ends were 4 bases for V and 4 bases for J; bases not matched to a gene: 2. Germline V gene data show CDR1 as SGHNT and CDR2 as YYREEE (reference sequence). This CDR3 is built from 14 residues. The sample is drawn from a study of T cells in tumors after PD-1 blockade. At the level of the study: Patients had no prior checkpoint blockade, systemic immunosuppressants, or anti-cancer therapy within 4 weeks. A subset received ongoing vismodegib 150 mg daily alongside anti-PD-1 therapy.

Some clones are missing from TCRdb's copy, which holds only in-frame ones; the method was immunoSEQ multiplex PCR. Of about 20,000 clones in the sample, more than 70% were seen once. The sequencing here drew on PBMCs, taken before anti-PD-1 treatment. The chain has TRBV5-4 and TRBJ2-7; 13 positions agree with TRBD2. The TCR was taken from a human donor with basal cell carcinoma. CDR3: CASSPGLAGYEQYF. The CDR3 DNA is TGTGCCAGCAGCCCGGGACTAGCGGGATACGAGCAGTACTTC.